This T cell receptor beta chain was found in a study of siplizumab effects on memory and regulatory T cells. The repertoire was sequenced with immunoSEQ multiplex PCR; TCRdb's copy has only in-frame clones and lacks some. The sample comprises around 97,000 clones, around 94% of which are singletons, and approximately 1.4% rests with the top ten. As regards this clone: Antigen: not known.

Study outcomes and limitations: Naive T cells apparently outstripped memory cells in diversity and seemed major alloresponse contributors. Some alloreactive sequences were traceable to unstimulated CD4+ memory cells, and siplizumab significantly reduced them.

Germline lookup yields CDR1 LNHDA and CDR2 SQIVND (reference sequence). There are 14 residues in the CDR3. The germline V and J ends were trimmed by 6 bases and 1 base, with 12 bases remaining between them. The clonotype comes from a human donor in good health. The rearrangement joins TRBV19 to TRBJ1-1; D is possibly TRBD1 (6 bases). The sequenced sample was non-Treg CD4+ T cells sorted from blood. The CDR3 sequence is CASRTGWGNTEAFF. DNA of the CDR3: TGTGCCAGTAGGACAGGTTGGGGGAACACTGAAGCTTTCTTT.